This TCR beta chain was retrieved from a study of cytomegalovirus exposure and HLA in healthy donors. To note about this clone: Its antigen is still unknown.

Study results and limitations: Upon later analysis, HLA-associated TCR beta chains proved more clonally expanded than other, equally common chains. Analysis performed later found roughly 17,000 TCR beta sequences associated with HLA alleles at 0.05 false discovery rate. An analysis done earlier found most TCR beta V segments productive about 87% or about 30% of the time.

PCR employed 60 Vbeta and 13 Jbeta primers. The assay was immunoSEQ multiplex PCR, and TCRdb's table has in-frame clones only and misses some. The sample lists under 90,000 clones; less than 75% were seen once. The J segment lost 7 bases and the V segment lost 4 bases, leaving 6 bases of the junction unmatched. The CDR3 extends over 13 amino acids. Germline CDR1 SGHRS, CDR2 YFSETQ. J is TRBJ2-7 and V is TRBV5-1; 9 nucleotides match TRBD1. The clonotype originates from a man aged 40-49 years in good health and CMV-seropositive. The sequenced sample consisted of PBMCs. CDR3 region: CASSMDRGLEQYF. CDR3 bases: TGCGCCAGCAGCATGGACAGGGGTTTAGAGCAGTACTTC.